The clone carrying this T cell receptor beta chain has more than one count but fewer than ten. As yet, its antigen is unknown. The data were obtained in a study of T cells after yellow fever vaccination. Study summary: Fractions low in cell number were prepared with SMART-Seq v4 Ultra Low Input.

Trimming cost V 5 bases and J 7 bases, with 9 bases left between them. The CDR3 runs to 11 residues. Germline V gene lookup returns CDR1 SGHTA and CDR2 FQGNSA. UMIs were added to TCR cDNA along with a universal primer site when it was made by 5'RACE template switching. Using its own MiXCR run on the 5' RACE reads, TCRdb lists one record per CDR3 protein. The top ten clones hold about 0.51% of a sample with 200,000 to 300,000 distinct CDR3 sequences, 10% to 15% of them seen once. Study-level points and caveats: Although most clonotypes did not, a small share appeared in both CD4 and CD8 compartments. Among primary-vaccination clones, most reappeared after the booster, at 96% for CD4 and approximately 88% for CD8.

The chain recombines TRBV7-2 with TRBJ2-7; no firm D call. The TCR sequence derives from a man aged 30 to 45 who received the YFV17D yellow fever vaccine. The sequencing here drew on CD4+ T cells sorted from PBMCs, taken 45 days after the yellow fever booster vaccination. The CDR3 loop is CASSALDEQYF. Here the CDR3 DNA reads TGTGCCAGCAGCGCGCTCGATGAGCAGTACTTC. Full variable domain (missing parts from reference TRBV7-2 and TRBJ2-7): GAGVSQSPSNKVTEKGKDVELRCDPISGHTALYWYRQSLGQGLEFLIYFQGNSAPDKSGLPSDRFSAERTGGSVSTLTIQRTQQEDSAVYLCASSALDEQYFGPGTRLTVT.